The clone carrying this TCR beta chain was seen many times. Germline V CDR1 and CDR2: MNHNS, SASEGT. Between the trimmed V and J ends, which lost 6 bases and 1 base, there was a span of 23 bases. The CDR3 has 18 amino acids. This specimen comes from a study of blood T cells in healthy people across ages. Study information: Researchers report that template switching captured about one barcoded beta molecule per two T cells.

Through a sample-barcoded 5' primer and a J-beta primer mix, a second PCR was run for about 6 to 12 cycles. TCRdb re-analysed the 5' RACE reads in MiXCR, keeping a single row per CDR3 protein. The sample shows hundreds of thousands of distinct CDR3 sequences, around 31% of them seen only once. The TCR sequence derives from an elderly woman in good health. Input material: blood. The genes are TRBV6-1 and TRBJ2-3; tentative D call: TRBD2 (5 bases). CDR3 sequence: CASSPTWVGEWGTDTQYF. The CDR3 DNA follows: TGTGCCAGCAGCCCCACCTGGGTCGGGGAATGGGGCACAGATACGCAGTATTTT.